The 2 T cell receptor beta chains presented below share a single source sample, sequenced in a study of T cells in localized non-small cell lung cancer. Assay used: immunoSEQ multiplex PCR; TCRdb lists only in-frame clones, some missing. The table records just under 20,000 clones, about 88% of them present only once. Sequenced material: peripheral blood, taken before any cancer treatment. These receptors originate from a man aged 40-75 years with stage I lung adenocarcinoma.

This clone appeared once. This chain connects TRBV4-1 to TRBJ1-2; D remains unclear. Germline V gives CDR1 MGHRA, CDR2 YSYEKL. The CDR3 consists of 11 residues. V gave up 5 bases and J gave up 0 bases, with 1 base separating them. CDR3 nucleotide sequence: TGCGCCAGCAGCGCTAACTATGGCTACACCTTC. Its protein product is CASSANYGYTF.

This chain uses TRBV6-1 with TRBJ2-5; D gene unclear. This CDR3 has 11 residues. Germline CDR1 MNHNS, CDR2 SASEGT. V lost 7 bases, J lost 5 bases, and 8 bases lay in between. CDR3 in DNA: TGTGCCAGCAAAATTGGCGAGACCCAGTACTTC. As protein: CASKIGETQYF.